This paragraph reports one TCR beta chain. Antigen unknown. The data were produced by immunoSEQ multiplex PCR, yet TCRdb's version contains in-frame clones alone and is incomplete. Among 1.5 million to 2.5 million clones listed, over 85% were seen once. The entry originates in a study of shared clonotypes between healthy human individuals. Study conclusions and caveats: Naive subsets generally exceeded memory subsets in estimated richness.

Naive CD8 cells were CD45RO-negative, positively selected for CCR7, excluding terminally differentiated effector memory CD45RA+ cells. Germline V gene sequence: CDR1 SGHAT, CDR2 FQNNGV. V was trimmed by 5 bases and J by 1 base, leaving 12 bases between them. This CDR3 is built from 15 residues. The origin of this receptor is a man between 18 and 35 years old in good health. The chain has TRBV11-2 and TRBJ2-1; D is undetermined. Sequenced: naive CD8+ T cells sorted from blood. CDR3 sequence reads: CASSPAAISYNEQFF. The CDR3 nucleotides read TGTGCCAGCAGCCCGGCGGCAATTTCCTACAATGAGCAGTTCTTC.